Given below is one TCR beta chain in context. No cognate antigen has been identified for it. Base quality data are lacking; no much larger clone is found one base away. The sample's time point label is to be understood as: before natalizumab initiation. Every listed patient had received interferon beta before, and every PML patient was female. Blood samples at T0 were collected prior to the first natalizumab infusion. Ficoll-Hypaque density gradient centrifugation was used to isolate peripheral blood mononuclear cells. This record belongs to a study of multiple sclerosis patients with progressive multifocal leukoencephalopathy (dated by TCRdb to about 2019). For the wider study: Controls were five natalizumab-treated MS patients who did not develop PML, sampled longitudinally. Peripheral T and B cells were examined in MS patients who developed PML (4 under natalizumab, 1 after alemtuzumab) and in treated patients who did not develop PML. Longitudinal follow-up was performed in two natalizumab-treated patients who later developed PML, from before therapy through 6 and 12 months to PML onset. The study was designed to detect JC virus-specific or public T-cell expansions arising at the time of PML onset.

Trimming removed 1 base from V and 0 bases from J, leaving 6 bases between the germline ends. From cysteine to phenylalanine, the CDR3 is 14 amino acids long. Of the read, only the CDR3 DNA is kept; its 42 bases are in frame from base 1. CDR1 and CDR2 were assigned from the germline V gene as SGHTA and FQGNSA. What the work shows at the level of the full study, not this receptor alone: The analysis covered only peripheral blood, although cerebrospinal fluid or brain lymphocytes might be more informative for natalizumab-associated PML. Because the cohort was small and descriptive, it remained unclear whether the findings reflect JC virus infection or general immunocompromise. When PML developed, no shared TRBV or TRBJ gene usage and no preferred TRBV-TRBJ pairings were found. Although TRB clones above 0.5% frequency turned up only in PML patients, the clones expanded at PML onset were already present before and during natalizumab therapy. In most PML patients, lower normalized Shannon entropy suggested less diverse TRB repertoires, while the natalizumab-treated controls had values close to 1.

The immunoSEQ two-step multiplex PCR at survey-level depth was used to amplify TRB CDR3 regions from genomic DNA. Each PCR was spiked with synthetic inline TR CDR3 controls spanning all V-J pairings to estimate template counts and remove amplification bias. Reads went through processing to reduce amplification and sequencing bias, and quantification was done against synthetic TR CDR3 analogs. For the original study's pipeline: Raw data were processed in ImmunoSEQ Analyzer, with out-of-frame sequences and CDR3s containing stop codons removed, and gene names were assigned according to IMGT nomenclature. Repertoire diversity was summarized as normalized Shannon entropy, defined as 1 minus Pielou's evenness. TRB sequences were considered identical only when V gene, J gene and CDR3 were shared. Public PML clonotypes were defined as CDR3s shared by two or more PML-onset samples but absent from earlier samples, from controls, and from public databases. Position-by-position CDR3 amino acid composition was analyzed in Skylign with the observed count method. In its TCRdb copy, this immuneACCESS table keeps in-frame sequences only and misses some clones. Where compared with another copy, unresolved V genes explain less than half of these, and the others have no known cause. D and trimming were read from the DNA, whereas the V and J calls and clone size are those reported in that table. The sample table holds tens of thousands of clones, of which around nine tenths were seen once. The ten largest account for approximately 1.1% of the sample.

The sequenced sample was PBMCs. This clonotype was obtained from a human donor with multiple sclerosis. The chain couples TRBV7-2 to TRBJ1-2; a confident D gene designation cannot be given. CDR3 reads: CASSLEGSNYGYTF. The sequenced DNA: TGTGCCAGCAGCTTAGAAGGTTCTAACTATGGCTACACCTTC.